The entry that follows covers one TCR beta chain sequence. The antigen remains undetermined. V dropped 10 bases and J dropped 4 bases, with 20 bases sitting between them. There are 15 residues in the CDR3. Germline CDR1 reads SNHLY; CDR2 reads FYNNEI. These data originate in a study of OX40 agonist ivuxolimab in advanced cancers. Study overall: Patients were under 90% male with ages roughly 23 to 79, mean approximately 58. Patients with prior anti-PD-1, anti-PD-L1 or anti-CTLA-4 therapy were eligible; about 41% had some.

Study results and limitations: Near-lowest levels of clonal expansion characterized partial responders at 0.1-3.0 mg/kg.

Blood got drawn at baseline, again on cycle 4 day 1, and then on cycle 7 day 1. Profiled with immunoSEQ multiplex PCR; TCRdb holds only in-frame clones, not every one. The sample contains 40,000 or so clones, roughly 91% of which appear only once. The rearrangement links TRBV2 to TRBJ2-1, with D perhaps TRBD2 (6 bases). This TCR was sampled from an adult with an advanced solid tumor such as melanoma, head and neck, liver or kidney cancer. The material was CD4+ or CD8+ T cells sorted from blood, obtained in a trial of the OX40 agonist ivuxolimab. The CDR3: CATYSFGGVYNEQFF. The DNA for the CDR3 is TGTGCCACTTATTCCTTTGGCGGGGTTTACAATGAGCAGTTCTTC. Full variable domain (missing parts from reference TRBV2 and TRBJ2-1): EPEVTQTPSHQVTQMGQEVILRCVPISNHLYFYWYRQILGQKVEFLVSFYNNEISEKSEIFDDQFSVERPDGSNFTLKIRSTKLEDSAMYFCATYSFGGVYNEQFFGPGTRLTVL.